This TCR beta chain was sequenced in a study of siplizumab effects on memory and regulatory T cells (dated by TCRdb to between 2019 and 2020). In terms of the full investigation: The study examined how the anti-CD2 antibody siplizumab affects alloreactive T-cell subsets in allogeneic mixed lymphocyte reactions built from human PBMCs.

The library was produced with the immunoSEQ multiplex PCR assay. Each sample had some 96,000 TCR templates assayed by the deep sequencing platform. Genomic DNA extracted from sorted T cells was the material used for TCRbeta CDR3 sequencing. From the authors' description of their analysis: Clonal analysis of TCRbeta CDR3 data was done in the R programming language. Comparing unstimulated samples against CFSE-low samples taken after the reaction was how alloreactive CD4+ and CD8+ clones were defined. Regulatory or non-regulatory origin of alloreactive CD4+ clones was assigned by matching sequences to the sorted unstimulated Treg and non-Treg repertoires. TCRdb's version of the immuneACCESS table is confined to in-frame rearrangements and falls short of the full clone set. An unresolved V gene accounts for under half of the shortfall where checked; the remainder is of unknown origin. D and trimming come from the DNA, and the V and J calls and clone size come from that table. This sample comprises about 97,000 clones, around 90% of them detected only once. The top ten clones comprise about 12% of the sample.

Sorted unstimulated T cells and proliferating T cells recovered from mixed lymphocyte reactions were subjected to TCRbeta CDR3 sequencing. Fresh whole blood from some ten HLA-typed healthy donors was used as the source from which PBMCs were isolated. Unstimulated CD4+ non-regulatory T cells were FACS-sorted to map the origin of alloreactive clones. The investigation overall reported the following: In reactions with siplizumab, an average of approximately 69% of mappable alloreactive CD4+ clones were Treg-derived, compared with roughly 30% in control reactions. Siplizumab significantly lowered the cumulative frequency of alloreactive sequences that could be traced to unstimulated CD4+ memory T cells. Compared with memory T cells, unstimulated naive T cells appeared more diverse, and naive cells seemed to make a substantial contribution to the alloresponse. Roughly 75-96% of proliferating CD4+ or CD8+ clones could not be assigned a naive or memory phenotype. Because sequences at frequencies below about 10^-5 were poorly captured, only a minor fraction of alloreactive clones could be mapped back to unstimulated subsets. Whether proliferating Tregs from siplizumab cultures actually had suppressive function was not functionally confirmed.

As for this clone: The antigen this receptor binds is unknown. It has no much larger one-base neighbor in the sample; base qualities were not kept.

The source of this sequence is a human donor in good health. The material sequenced was non-Treg CD4+ T cells sorted from blood. The cell subset or site label of this sample denotes: FACS-sorted unstimulated CD4+ non-regulatory T cells.

The CDR3 in this case is CASSHGLKGGVGDTEAFF. The nucleotide sequence is TGCGCCAGCAGCCACGGCCTTAAGGGTGGAGTGGGAGACACTGAAGCTTTCTTT. The chain couples TRBV4-1 to TRBJ1-1; the D gene cannot be resolved reliably. Counted from cysteine to phenylalanine, this CDR3 has 18 amino acids. The only DNA kept is the CDR3, 54 bases in frame from the first base. The junction shows trimming of 3 bases on V and 3 bases on J, plus 23 bases between the germline ends. As encoded in the germline V gene, CDR1 is MGHRA while CDR2 is YSYEKL.